This T cell receptor beta chain was profiled in a study of immune heterogeneity within non-small cell lung tumors. General study results and limits: A significant, moderate positive correlation (R around 0.31) linked local T-cell clonality and tumor mutational burden.

Germline V CDR1 and CDR2: SQVTM, ANQGSEA. There are 14 residues in the CDR3. It was a multiplex PCR that amplified TCR beta CDR3, with 32 V and 13 J primers. TCRdb processed the multiplex PCR reads anew with MiXCR; each CDR3 protein has one entry. The sample has 20,000 to 25,000 distinct CDR3 sequences, 25% to 35% seen once. Bulk tumor genomic DNA (around 640 ng per sample) served as template. Several spatially distant biopsies were obtained per primary tumor intraoperatively. Patients underwent curative surgery for untreated, newly diagnosed non-small cell lung cancer. This clonotype was seen a few times. Its target is unknown. The junction departs from germline at one end; a sequencing error may be responsible.

Source material: lung tumor tissue. The V and J genes are TRBV29-1 and TRBJ1-4; the match to TRBD1 covers 8 bases. The source of this sequence is a man aged 40-49 years with non-small cell lung cancer. The CDR3 nucleotides are TGCAGCGGTGCGACAGGGGCCCGTAGTGAAAAACTGTCTTTT. It specifies CSGATGARSEKLSF.